This T cell receptor (beta chain) was captured in a study of shared clonotypes between healthy human individuals. Study results and caveats: Generation of non-shared clonotypes was less probable than generation of clonotypes shared by all four donors.

Note on this clone: Its target is not known.

CDR1 and CDR2 from the germline V gene are SGHRS and YFSETQ. This CDR3 contains 14 residues. Trimming left V 0 bases short and J 1 base short, with 7 bases between. The study separated CD4+ cells into CD45RA+ naive and CD45RA-negative memory subsets. The authors ran the assay at deep level. Assay: immunoSEQ multiplex PCR; the TCRdb copy retains only in-frame clones and omits some. Of approximately 980,000 clones listed, around 80% are singletons. This chain joins TRBV5-1 and TRBJ1-1, with D uncertain. This TCR was sampled from a man aged 18-30 years in good health. What was sequenced was memory CD4+ T cells sorted from blood. This sample's subset: CD45RA-negative fraction. CDR3 sequence (DNA): TGCGCCAGCAGCTTGGATGTAGGGAACACTGAAGCTTTCTTT. The encoded protein is CASSLDVGNTEAFF.